A selection of T cell receptor beta chains follows, all from one sample in a study of cytomegalovirus exposure and HLA in healthy donors. The data were produced by immunoSEQ multiplex PCR, yet TCRdb's version contains in-frame clones alone and is incomplete. The table records under 50,000 clones, about 93% of them present only once. Sequencing used PBMCs. Every receptor here comes from a woman younger than 30 in good health and CMV-seropositive. CDR3s include the opening cysteine and the closing phenylalanine or tryptophan. The D gene is left open where the match is weak. Clone size is not always given. Where it is, it says once, few, many or a class for expanded clones.

V	size	J	D	CDR3	DNA
TRBV6-4	NA	TRBJ2-3	TRBD2	CASSDSTSGSDTQYF	TGTGCCAGCAGTGACTCGACTAGCGGGAGTGATACGCAGTATTTT
TRBV30	NA	TRBJ2-3	NA	CAWSGGSRDTQYF	TGTGCCTGGAGTGGAGGGAGCAGAGATACGCAGTATTTT
TRBV11-2	NA	TRBJ2-3	NA	CASSLLYRPGDTQYF	TGTGCCAGCAGCTTACTGTACAGACCTGGGGATACGCAGTATTTT
TRBV11-2	NA	TRBJ2-1	NA	CASSRTSLSNNEQFF	TGTGCCAGCAGCCGAACTAGCCTTTCAAACAATGAGCAGTTCTTC
TRBV28	NA	TRBJ1-4	NA	CASSSQGANEKLFF	TGTGCCAGCAGCTCACAGGGAGCTAATGAAAAACTGTTTTTT
TRBV27	NA	TRBJ2-5	NA	CASSFRQEETQYF	TGTGCCAGCAGTTTTAGGCAGGAAGAGACCCAGTACTTC
TRBV5-1	NA	TRBJ2-1	TRBD2	CASSLGTSGPYNEQFF	TGCGCCAGCAGCTTGGGGACTAGCGGCCCATACAATGAGCAGTTCTTC
TRBV7-9	NA	TRBJ2-6	NA	CASSSSPNRFSSGANVLTF	TGTGCCAGCAGTTCATCGCCTAACAGGTTCAGCTCTGGGGCCAACGTCCTGACTTTC
TRBV5-4	once	TRBJ2-3	NA	CASSLVSDTQYF	TGTGCCAGCAGCTTGGTATCCGATACGCAGTATTTT
TRBV9	NA	TRBJ2-2	NA	CASSVEPRHRVNTGELFF	TGTGCCAGCAGCGTAGAACCGAGACACCGTGTAAACACCGGGGAGCTGTTTTTT
TRBV27	once	TRBJ1-3	TRBD1	CASSPNQGDRLRASGNTIYF	TGTGCCAGCAGTCCCAATCAGGGGGACAGGTTAAGGGCCTCTGGAAACACCATATATTTT
TRBV10-3	once	TRBJ1-2	TRBD1	CAISESEFPGQGNRGYTF	TGTGCCATCAGTGAGTCTGAATTTCCGGGACAGGGGAATCGTGGCTACACCTTC
TRBV25-1	NA	TRBJ2-2	NA	CASSARDSNLRITGELFF	TGTGCCAGCAGTGCGAGAGACAGTAACCTCCGAATCACCGGGGAGCTGTTTTTT
TRBV5-1	NA	TRBJ1-4	NA	CASSTAGEGNEKLFF	TGCGCCAGCAGCACGGCAGGGGAGGGTAATGAAAAACTGTTTTTT
TRBV7-9	NA	TRBJ1-3	TRBD1	CASSSGQGFSGNTIYF	TGTGCCAGCAGCTCCGGACAGGGGTTCTCTGGAAACACCATATATTTT
TRBV5-6	NA	TRBJ1-2	TRBD1	CASSLNRGSYGYTF	TGTGCCAGCAGCTTGAACAGGGGGTCATATGGCTACACCTTC
TRBV28	NA	TRBJ1-4	NA	CASTTGGAYHNEKLFF	TGTGCCAGCACCACCGGGGGTGCCTATCATAATGAAAAACTGTTTTTT
TRBV30	NA	TRBJ2-7	TRBD1	CAWSVLGQGAREQYF	TGTGCCTGGAGTGTACTCGGACAGGGGGCGCGTGAGCAGTACTTC
TRBV29-1	NA	TRBJ1-1	NA	CSAAEGNTEAFF	TGCAGCGCCGCGGAGGGGAACACTGAAGCTTTCTTT
TRBV27	once	TRBJ1-5	TRBD1	CASSFTGVNNQPQHF	TGTGCCAGCAGTTTCACAGGGGTGAACAATCAGCCCCAGCATTTT
TRBV6-5	NA	TRBJ2-3	TRBD2	CASSGGTTTDTQYF	TGTGCCAGCAGTGGGGGGACTACCACAGATACGCAGTATTTT
TRBV6-5	NA	TRBJ1-2	NA	CASSYSPEYGYTF	TGTGCCAGCAGTTACTCGCCGGAGTATGGCTACACCTTC
TRBV4-3	NA	TRBJ1-2	TRBD1	CASSQDEGDRGYYGYTF	TGCGCCAGCAGCCAAGATGAGGGGGACAGGGGGTACTATGGCTACACCTTC
TRBV6-1	NA	TRBJ2-5	TRBD1	CASSEDLQGWGETQYF	TGTGCCAGCAGTGAAGATTTACAGGGGTGGGGAGAGACCCAGTACTTC
TRBV6-5	once	TRBJ2-7	TRBD2	CASSLTSGIYEQYF	TGTGCCAGCAGCCTCACTAGCGGGATTTACGAGCAGTACTTC
TRBV21-1	NA	TRBJ2-3	NA	CASRRGGPPDTQYF	TGTGCCAGCAGGAGAGGAGGGCCCCCAGATACGCAGTATTTT
TRBV28	NA	TRBJ1-6	TRBD1	CASSLGTGGSPLHF	TGTGCCAGCAGTTTAGGGACAGGGGGCTCACCCCTCCACTTT
TRBV6-5	few	TRBJ2-7	NA	CASSSAPQVRVQYF	TGTGCCAGCAGTTCGGCGCCCCAGGTCCGCGTGCAGTACTTC
TRBV19	NA	TRBJ1-5	TRBD1	CASSRGGGNQPQHF	TGTGCCAGTAGTCGAGGGGGCGGCAATCAGCCCCAGCATTTT
TRBV5-1	NA	TRBJ2-1	NA	CASSLYLPGESEQFF	TGCGCCAGCAGCTTGTATCTGCCCGGGGAAAGTGAGCAGTTCTTC
TRBV19	NA	TRBJ1-1	TRBD1	CASTRIAGGLGDTEAFF	TGTGCCAGTACGCGAATAGCAGGGGGCCTCGGGGACACTGAAGCTTTCTTT
TRBV2	NA	TRBJ2-1	TRBD2	CASSALAESYNEQFF	TGTGCCAGCAGTGCTCTAGCGGAGTCCTACAATGAGCAGTTCTTC
TRBV6-4	once	TRBJ2-2	NA	CASSEGGRGTGELFF	TGTGCCAGCAGTGAAGGTGGGAGGGGGACCGGGGAGCTGTTTTTT
TRBV6-1	NA	TRBJ2-3	TRBD2	CASSGDSGSSDTQYF	TGTGCCAGCAGTGGTGATAGCGGGAGCTCAGATACGCAGTATTTT
TRBV9	NA	TRBJ1-2	NA	CASSLELTGWDGYTF	TGTGCCAGCAGCCTTGAATTGACAGGTTGGGATGGCTACACCTTC
TRBV4-1	NA	TRBJ2-2	TRBD1	CASSQDRGRTNTGELFF	TGCGCCAGCAGCCAGGACAGGGGGCGGACGAACACCGGGGAGCTGTTTTTT
TRBV1	NA	TRBJ2-7	NA	CTSSQPPDSGKMTYEQYF	TGCACCAGCAGCCAACCTCCCGACAGCGGGAAGATGACCTACGAGCAGTACTTC
TRBV5-1	NA	TRBJ2-3	TRBD2	CASSSLAGGTDTQYF	TGCGCCAGCAGCTCACTAGCGGGAGGGACAGATACGCAGTATTTT
TRBV21-1	NA	TRBJ2-7	NA	CASSQKGLAGSSYEQYF	TGTGCCAGCAGTCAAAAGGGACTAGCGGGATCCAGCTACGAGCAGTACTTC
TRBV25-1	NA	TRBJ2-5	NA	CASSTTPETQYF	TGTGCCAGCAGTACAACCCCGGAGACCCAGTACTTC
TRBV9	once	TRBJ1-5	NA	CASSATASNQPQHF	TGTGCCAGCAGCGCGACAGCTTCTAATCAGCCCCAGCATTTT
TRBV19	NA	TRBJ2-7	NA	CASSITGSSYEQYF	TGTGCCAGTAGTATTACAGGGAGCTCCTACGAGCAGTACTTC
TRBV9	NA	TRBJ2-3	NA	CASSYRTADTQYF	TGTGCCAGCAGCTACCGAACGGCAGATACGCAGTATTTT
TRBV30	NA	TRBJ2-2	TRBD1	CAWKGQAPPGELFF	TGTGCCTGGAAAGGACAGGCCCCCCCCGGGGAGCTGTTTTTT
TRBV30	NA	TRBJ2-7	NA	CAWSVRHSEQYF	TGTGCCTGGAGTGTACGACACAGCGAGCAGTACTTC
TRBV30	NA	TRBJ1-1	TRBD1	CAWDRGQNTEAFF	TGTGCCTGGGACAGGGGGCAAAACACTGAAGCTTTCTTT
TRBV28	NA	TRBJ1-1	TRBD1	CASSPLGQGQGTEAFF	TGTGCCAGCAGTCCCTTGGGACAGGGGCAGGGGACTGAAGCTTTCTTT